These 21 T cell receptor beta chains originate from one sample sequenced in a study of siplizumab effects on memory and regulatory T cells. Sequenced by immunoSEQ multiplex PCR; TCRdb stores in-frame clones only, minus some. The sample has 100,000 or so clones; around 95% are singletons. Material for sequencing was Tregs sorted from blood. The receptor source for this set is a human donor in good health.

This chain links TRBV6-5 with TRBJ1-2; D gene ambiguous. Germline V lookup: CDR1 MNHEY, CDR2 SVGAGI. The CDR3 length is 12 residues. Trimming removed 0 bases at V and 8 bases at J, with 7 bases between. DNA of the CDR3: TGTGCCAGCAGTTACTCAGGGCGAGGCTACACCTTC. Translation gives CASSYSGRGYTF.

This chain links TRBV7-9 with TRBJ1-5; D is undetermined. The CDR3 spans 16 residues. The V gene's germline CDR1 is SEHNR and CDR2 FQNEAQ (reference sequence). V lost 5 bases to trimming and J lost 0 bases, with 14 bases between them. The CDR3 sequence: CASSPPGGTSNQPQHF. DNA for the CDR3: TGTGCCAGCAGCCCCCCGGGCGGAACTAGCAATCAGCCCCAGCATTTT.

The chain recombines TRBV25-1 with TRBJ2-1, with 9 bases aligning to TRBD1. In germline, CDR1 is MGHDK, CDR2 SYGVNS. The CDR3 contains 14 residues. V shed 6 bases and J 6 bases; nucleotides not matched to a gene: 6. In nucleotides, the CDR3 is TGTGCCAGCAGAGGGACAGGGAAGTCCAATGAGCAGTTCTTC. Translating gives CASRGTGKSNEQFF.

This chain links TRBV7-9 with TRBJ2-7, with D perhaps TRBD2 (6 bases). Germline-derived CDR1 and CDR2 are SEHNR and FQNEAQ (reference sequence). This CDR3 is built from 15 residues. Trimming removed 5 bases at V and 7 bases at J, with 21 bases between. The chain's CDR3 is CASSRRGSGAWEQYF. The CDR3 DNA follows: TGTGCCAGCAGCCGCCGGGGTAGCGGCGCTTGGGAGCAGTACTTC. Based on the CDR3 plus reference TRBV7-9 and TRBJ2-7, the full variable domain is DTGVSQNPRHKITKRGQNVTFRCDPISEHNRLYWYRQTLGQGPEFLTYFQNEAQLEKSRLLSDRFSAERPKGSFSTLEIQRTEQGDSAMYLCASSRRGSGAWEQYFGPGTRLTVT.

This clone was counted a single time. This chain uses TRBV29-1 with TRBJ1-2, with TRBD1 identical over 7 bases. The CDR3 sequence is 11 residues long. Germline CDR1 is SQVTM and CDR2 is ANQGSEA. V lost 8 bases to trimming and J lost 5 bases; unmatched junction nucleotides: 5. CDR3 loop: CSSRTGYGYTF. The CDR3 DNA follows: TGCAGCTCGCGGACAGGATATGGCTACACCTTC. The full variable domain, with the rest looked up from reference TRBV29-1 and TRBJ1-2, is SAVISQKPSRDICQRGTSLTIQCQVDSQVTMMFWYRQQPGQSLTLIATANQGSEATYESGFVIDKFPISRPNLTFSTLTVSNMSPEDSSIYLCSSRTGYGYTFGSGTRLTVV.

V gene TRBV19 combines with J gene TRBJ1-2; D uncertain. The CDR3 runs 11 residues. Trimming left V 6 bases short and J 5 bases short, with 7 bases between. CDR1 and CDR2 from the germline V gene are LNHDA and SQIVND (reference sequence). The CDR3 nucleotides read TGTGCCAGTAGACGGGAGTATGGCTACACCTTC. This translates into CASRREYGYTF.

The gene calls are TRBV29-1 and TRBJ2-1, with 9 bases lining up with TRBD1. V lost 7 bases, J lost 2 bases, and 12 bases stayed unmatched. The CDR3 covers 16 residues. Germline lookup yields CDR1 SQVTM and CDR2 ANQGSEA. CDR3 loop: CSAQKGQGGPYNEQFF. CDR3 DNA: TGCAGCGCCCAAAAGGGACAGGGTGGTCCCTACAATGAGCAGTTCTTC.

V usage is TRBV5-1 and J usage is TRBJ1-1, with D possibly being TRBD1 (5 bases). Looked up from germline, CDR1 is SGHRS and CDR2 is YFSETQ. The CDR3 totals 16 residues. Trimming shortened V by 2 bases and J by 6 bases, and 20 bases separated the two germline ends. For the CDR3, the DNA is TGCGCCAGCAGCTTAAGATCAGTCGGGGCGGGAGCTGAAGCTTTCTTT. Protein product: CASSLRSVGAGAEAFF.

CDR3 in amino acids: CASSLGGGHYGYTF. The CDR3, as DNA: TGTGCCAGCAGTTTAGGGGGCGGGCACTATGGCTACACCTTC. The chain couples TRBV28 to TRBJ1-2; TRBD1 is a possible D gene (6 bases). The germline CDR1 and CDR2 sequences are MDHEN and SYDVKM. This CDR3 has 14 residues. Trimming removed 2 bases from V and 3 bases from J, with 10 bases in between.

V and J are TRBV9 and TRBJ2-1, with TRBD1 matching 8 bases. With V trimmed by 4 bases and J by 6 bases, 6 bases remained unmatched. This CDR3 is built from 14 residues. Germline V gives CDR1 SGDLS, CDR2 YYNGEE. CDR3 coding DNA: TGTGCCAGCAGCCCCAGGGGGCTGGGCAATGAGCAGTTCTTC. Protein: CASSPRGLGNEQFF.

The gene calls are TRBV28 and TRBJ1-2, with D maybe TRBD1 (6 bases). Germline V CDR1 and CDR2: MDHEN, SYDVKM. CDR3 length equals 13 residues. Trimming pared 3 bases from V and 8 bases from J, leaving 13 bases between. DNA of the CDR3: TGTGCCAGCAGTTTTATGGGGGCTGCGGGCTACACCTTC. Translation gives CASSFMGAAGYTF.

A single count supports this clone. J is TRBJ1-2 and V is TRBV5-6; tentative D call: TRBD1 (5 bases). Per the germline V gene, CDR1 is SGHDT and CDR2 is YYEEEE. The CDR3 runs 13 residues. The V and J ends lost 8 bases and 1 base respectively, with 12 bases between them. CDR3 DNA: TGTGCCAGTCGGGACGTGCTTAACTATGGCTACACCTTC. Encoded protein: CASRDVLNYGYTF.

This chain joins TRBV5-1 and TRBJ2-1, with D perhaps matching TRBD2 (5 bases). CDR3 length: 14 amino acids. Germline V gene lookup returns CDR1 SGHRS and CDR2 YFSETQ. Trimming shortened V by 5 bases and J by 4 bases, and 13 bases separated the two germline ends. CDR3 nucleotides: TGCGCCAGCAGGCGGCTAGCAGTTTACAATGAGCAGTTCTTC. Amino acids: CASRRLAVYNEQFF.

This chain joins TRBV6-1 and TRBJ2-3; TRBD2 matches at 12 bases. Losses at the gene ends were 4 bases for V and 3 bases for J; bases not matched to a gene: 2. Germline lookup yields CDR1 MNHNS and CDR2 SASEGT. This CDR3 is built from 15 residues. The CDR3 DNA reads as TGTGCCAGCAGTGTGGGGACTAGCGGGACAGATACGCAGTATTTT. It yields the protein CASSVGTSGTDTQYF.

Points on this clone: Other DNA sequences in this sample translate to the same CDR3. The chain joins TRBV6-6 to TRBJ1-5; D ambiguous. CDR3 length: 15 residues. With 5 bases removed from V and 0 bases from J, the gap between germline ends came to 11 bases. From germline, CDR1 is MNHNY and CDR2 SVGAGI (reference sequence). Written as DNA, the CDR3 is TGTGCCAGCAGTCCCGTTCATGTTAGCAATCAGCCCCAGCATTTT. Protein: CASSPVHVSNQPQHF.

The V gene is TRBV7-6, the J gene TRBJ2-2; 7 nucleotides agree with TRBD1. The J segment lost 6 bases and the V segment lost 2 bases, leaving 3 bases of the junction unmatched. The CDR3 totals 14 residues. CDR1 and CDR2 (germline): SGHVS, FNYEAQ. Written as DNA, the CDR3 is TGTGCCAGCAGCTTAACAGGACAGGCCGGGGAGCTGTTTTTT. This sequence encodes CASSLTGQAGELFF.

The chain carries TRBV28 and TRBJ2-4; 13 positions match TRBD2. This CDR3 comprises 20 residues. Germline loops: CDR1 MDHEN, CDR2 SYDVKM. With 5 bases clipped from V and 1 base from J, the junction kept 14 bases outside the gene matches. The CDR3 DNA sequence: TGTGCCAGCAGTCCCAGGACTAGCGGGAGCCAGGTGCGGGCCAAAAACATTCAGTACTTC. Encoded protein: CASSPRTSGSQVRAKNIQYF.

This sequence joins TRBV27 and TRBJ1-2; TRBD1 aligns across 12 bases. Germline V gene lookup returns CDR1 MNHEY and CDR2 SMNVEV (reference sequence). The CDR3 is made up of 17 amino acids. With V trimmed by 0 bases and J by 5 bases, 7 bases remained unmatched. CDR3 loop: CASSLSRDRGRRYGYTF. CDR3 nucleotide sequence: TGTGCCAGCAGTTTATCGAGGGACAGGGGGCGAAGATATGGCTACACCTTC.

The chain links TRBV11-3 to TRBJ1-1, with a weak D call TRBD1 (6 bases). This CDR3 comprises 14 residues. The V gene lost 4 bases and the J gene lost 3 bases, with 12 bases spanning the gap. Germline loops: CDR1 SGHNT, CDR2 YENEEA. Written as DNA, the CDR3 is TGTGCCAGCAGCTCCGGACAGAGAGACACTGAAGCTTTCTTT. It is translated as CASSSGQRDTEAFF.

This chain joins TRBV28 and TRBJ1-2; D call uncertain. V was cut by 5 bases and J by 3 bases, with 7 bases left in between. The germline gives CDR1 MDHEN, CDR2 SYDVKM. The CDR3 is 12 amino acids. CDR3 DNA: TGTGCCAGCAGTCTCAAATACTATGGCTACACCTTC. Its translation is CASSLKYYGYTF.

The rearrangement joins TRBV2 to TRBJ1-1; a weak D match, TRBD1 (6 bases). V was trimmed by 6 bases and J by 6 bases, leaving 14 bases between them. Germline assignment: CDR1 SNHLY and CDR2 FYNNEI. The CDR3 contains 13 residues. DNA of the CDR3: TGTGCCAGCAGACCCGACAGGTTTCCTGAAGCTTTCTTT. It specifies CASRPDRFPEAFF. Full variable domain (missing parts from reference TRBV2 and TRBJ1-1): EPEVTQTPSHQVTQMGQEVILRCVPISNHLYFYWYRQILGQKVEFLVSFYNNEISEKSEIFDDQFSVERPDGSNFTLKIRSTKLEDSAMYFCASRPDRFPEAFFGQGTRLTVV.